This TCR beta chain was sequenced for a study of blood T cell repertoires in COVID-19. On the study more broadly: Acute-phase and convalescent COVID-19 samples originated in the United States, Italy and Spain. Nucleic acid was either cDNA or gDNA, and it came from T cells, B-cell-depleted T cells, or PBMCs.

In the source study's methods: From reference gene primer amplification, estimates of nucleated cell counts were derived. Sequencing was performed with immunoSEQ multiplex PCR; in TCRdb, only in-frame clones are kept and a portion is missing. That table is the source of V, J and clone size, and D and trimming were worked out from the DNA. This table holds tens of thousands of clones, approximately 86% found once. This sequence was found in a woman in her seventies with active COVID-19. Sequenced input: peripheral blood.

The DNA for the CDR3 is TGTGCCAGCAGCCCCGACCGGGGGGGAGATACGCAGTATTTT. The encoded protein is CASSPDRGGDTQYF. The genes are TRBV9 and TRBJ2-3; the match to TRBD2 covers 8 bases. The CDR3 spans 14 residues. The germline CDR1 and CDR2 sequences are SGDLS and YYNGEE. The V gene end was trimmed by 4 bases and the J gene end by 5 bases; junction bases not matched to a gene: 6. Combining the CDR3 with reference TRBV9 and TRBJ2-3 gives the whole variable domain DSGVTQTPKHLITATGQRVTLRCSPRSGDLSVYWYQQSLDQGLQFLIQYYNGEERAKGNILERFSAQQFPDLHSELNLSSLELGDSALYFCASSPDRGGDTQYFGPGTRLTVL.